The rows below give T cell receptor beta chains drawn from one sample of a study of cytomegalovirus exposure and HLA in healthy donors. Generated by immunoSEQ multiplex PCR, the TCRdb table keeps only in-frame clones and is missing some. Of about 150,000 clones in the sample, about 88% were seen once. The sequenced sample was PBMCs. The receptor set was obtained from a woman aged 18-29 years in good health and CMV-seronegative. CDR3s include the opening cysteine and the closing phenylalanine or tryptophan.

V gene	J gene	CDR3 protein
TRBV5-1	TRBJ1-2	CASSLAQQNYGYTF
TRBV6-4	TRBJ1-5	CASSPTGDGNQPQHF
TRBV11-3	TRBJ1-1	CASSLGQGGSEAFF
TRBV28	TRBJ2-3	CASSGTGTDTQYF
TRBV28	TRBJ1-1	CASSSGQPMNTEAFF
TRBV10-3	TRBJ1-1	CAISERGGRDTEAFF
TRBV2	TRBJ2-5	CASSWMGGETQYF
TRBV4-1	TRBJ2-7	CASSHHPQGSSYEQYF
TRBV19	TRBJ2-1	CASSVTSGRESYNEQFF
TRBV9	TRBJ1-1	CASSVGGGSTEAFF
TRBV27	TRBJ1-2	CASSFTNRDRGCTF
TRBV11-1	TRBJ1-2	CASSLLYGDYGYTF
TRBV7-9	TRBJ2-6	CASSLWHLSGANVLTF
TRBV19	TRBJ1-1	CASSIAFDRFTEAFF
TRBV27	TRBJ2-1	CASSLYGGQNEQFF
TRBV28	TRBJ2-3	CASTGQESTDTQYF
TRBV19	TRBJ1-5	CASSSVLGRGGFGNQPQHF
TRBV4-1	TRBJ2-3	CASSQAAGRTDTQYF
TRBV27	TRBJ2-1	CASSSGLAGGVEQFF
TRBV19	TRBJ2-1	CASSRTDYNEQFF
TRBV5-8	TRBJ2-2	CASSLLLSNTGELFF
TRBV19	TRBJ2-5	CASNRGNQETQYF
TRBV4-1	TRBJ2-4	CASSQEGTVQNIQYF
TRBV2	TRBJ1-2	CASSVIGTPANYGYTF